A selection of T cell receptor beta chains follows, all from one sample in a study of blood T cell repertoires in COVID-19. Assay: immunoSEQ multiplex PCR; the TCRdb copy retains only in-frame clones and omits some. The sample lists more than 55,000 clones; about 86% were seen once. Material for sequencing was peripheral blood. The receptors here all came from a man in his forties or fifties with active COVID-19. The CDR3 runs from the conserved cysteine through the conserved F or W. D genes are given only for firm matches. For some rows the clone size is stated as once, few or many, or as a class when expanded; others skip it.

V: TRBV10-3
D: TRBD1
size: NA
J: TRBJ1-2
DNA: TGTGCCATCACCGTAACAGGGGACTATGGCTACACCTTC
CDR3: CAITVTGDYGYTF

V: TRBV7-6
D: TRBD2
size: NA
J: TRBJ2-3
DNA: TGTGCCAGCAGCCCTAGACTAGCGGGGTCCCCTTCGGATACGCAGTATTTT
CDR3: CASSPRLAGSPSDTQYF

V: TRBV5-1
D: TRBD2
size: few
J: TRBJ2-1
DNA: TGCGCCAGCAGCTTGGGGACTAGCGGGAGGATCTACAATGAGCAGTTCTTC
CDR3: CASSLGTSGRIYNEQFF

V: TRBV7-9
D: TRBD1
size: NA
J: TRBJ2-5
DNA: TGTGCCAGCAGCTGGACCGGGACAGGGGGGGAGACCCAGTACTTC
CDR3: CASSWTGTGGETQYF

V: TRBV29-1
D: TRBD1
size: NA
J: TRBJ2-1
DNA: TGCAGCGTTGAAGAGGTTAGGACAGGGGCGAGTAATGAGCAGTTCTTC
CDR3: CSVEEVRTGASNEQFF

V: TRBV5-5
D: TRBD1
size: once
J: TRBJ2-7
DNA: TGTGCCAGCACCCCAAGTTCTGGACAGGGCTACGAGCAGTACTTC
CDR3: CASTPSSGQGYEQYF

V: TRBV4-3
D: NA
size: NA
J: TRBJ2-7
DNA: TGCGCCAGCAGCCAAGATCGCGAGGGCCCCTACGAGCAGTACTTC
CDR3: CASSQDREGPYEQYF

V: TRBV19
D: NA
size: NA
J: TRBJ1-4
DNA: TGTGCCAGTAGTTTGCAGGACAGAAGAAATGAAAAACTGTTTTTT
CDR3: CASSLQDRRNEKLFF

V: TRBV19
D: NA
size: NA
J: TRBJ1-1
DNA: TGTGCCAGTAGTATCCTAGGGGGGGTCGGGACTGAAGCTTTCTTT
CDR3: CASSILGGVGTEAFF

V: TRBV5-6
D: TRBD1
size: once
J: TRBJ2-1
DNA: TGTGCCAGCAGCCCCGGGACAGGGTTGTACAATGAGCAGTTCTTC
CDR3: CASSPGTGLYNEQFF

V: TRBV3-1/TRBV3-2
D: TRBD1
size: once
J: TRBJ2-7
DNA: TGTGCCAGCAGCCCATACAGAACAGGGGGAGGACACGAGCAGTACTTC
CDR3: CASSPYRTGGGHEQYF